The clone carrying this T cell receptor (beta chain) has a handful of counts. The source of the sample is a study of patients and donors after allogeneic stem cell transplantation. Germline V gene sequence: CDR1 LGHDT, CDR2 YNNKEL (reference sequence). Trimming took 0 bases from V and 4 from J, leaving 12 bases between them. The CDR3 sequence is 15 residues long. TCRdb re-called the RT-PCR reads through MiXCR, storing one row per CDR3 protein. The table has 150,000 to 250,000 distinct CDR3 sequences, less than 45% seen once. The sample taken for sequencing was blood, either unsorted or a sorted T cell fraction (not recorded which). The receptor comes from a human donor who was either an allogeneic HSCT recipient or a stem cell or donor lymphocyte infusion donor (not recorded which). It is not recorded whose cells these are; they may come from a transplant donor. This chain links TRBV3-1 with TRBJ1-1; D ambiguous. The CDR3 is CASSQDGAGVTEAFF. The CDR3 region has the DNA TGTGCCAGCAGCCAAGATGGTGCAGGCGTCACTGAAGCTTTCTTT.